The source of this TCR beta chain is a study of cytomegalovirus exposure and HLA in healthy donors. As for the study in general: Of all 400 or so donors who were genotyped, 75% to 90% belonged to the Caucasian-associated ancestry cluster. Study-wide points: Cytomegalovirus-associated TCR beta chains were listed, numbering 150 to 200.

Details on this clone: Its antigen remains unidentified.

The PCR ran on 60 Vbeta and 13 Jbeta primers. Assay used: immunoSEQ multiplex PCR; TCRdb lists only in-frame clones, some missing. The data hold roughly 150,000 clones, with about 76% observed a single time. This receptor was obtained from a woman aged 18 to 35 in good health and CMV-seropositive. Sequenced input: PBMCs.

The CDR3 nucleotides are TGTGCCAGCAAGGGGGGAGGGATGAACACTGAAGCTTTCTTT. Its protein is CASKGGGMNTEAFF. J is TRBJ1-1 and V is TRBV27; weak D call: TRBD1 (6 bases). Trimming removed 7 bases from V and 0 bases from J, with 12 bases in between. This CDR3 has 14 amino acids. CDR1 is MNHEY and CDR2 is SMNVEV in the germline V gene (reference sequence).